This entry lists 5 T cell receptor beta chains sequenced from one sample in a study of OX40 agonist ivuxolimab in advanced cancers. TCRdb's copy holds only in-frame clones and misses some; the assay was immunoSEQ multiplex PCR. Here the sample spans about 100,000 clones, 90% being singletons. Sequenced material: CD4+ or CD8+ T cells sorted from blood, taken in a trial of the OX40 agonist ivuxolimab. The receptors come from an adult with an advanced solid tumor such as melanoma, head and neck, liver or kidney cancer.

CDR3 in amino acids: CASILRDFYGYTF. DNA for the CDR3: TGTGCCAGCATCCTCCGGGACTTTTATGGCTACACCTTC. The rearrangement uses TRBV2 and TRBJ1-2, with D possibly being TRBD1 (5 bases). From germline, CDR1 is SNHLY and CDR2 FYNNEI. The germline V and J ends were trimmed by 7 bases and 5 bases, with 14 bases remaining between them. CDR3 length: 13 amino acids.

The gene calls are TRBV5-1 and TRBJ1-1, with TRBD1 matching over 11 bases. The CDR3 totals 17 residues. Germline V lookup: CDR1 SGHRS, CDR2 YFSETQ. With V trimmed by 4 bases and J by 5 bases, 13 bases remained unmatched. DNA of the CDR3: TGCGCCAGCAGCCCCCTCGGACAGGGGGCTCAGTGGACTGAAGCTTTCTTT. Residues: CASSPLGQGAQWTEAFF.

This chain uses TRBV9 with TRBJ1-1, with D maybe TRBD1 (5 bases). The ends were cut back, 3 bases at V and 2 bases at J, with 17 bases in the middle. Germline V gene data show CDR1 as SGDLS and CDR2 as YYNGEE. The CDR3 runs to 16 residues. The CDR3 spells CASSAAWGGINTEAFF. In DNA, the CDR3 is TGTGCCAGCAGCGCTGCTTGGGGGGGAATAAACACTGAAGCTTTCTTT.

This clone was counted a single time. The V gene is TRBV6-1, the J gene TRBJ1-1; the D gene is possibly TRBD1 (5 bases). V was shortened by 2 bases and J by 9 bases, with 13 bases between the two germline ends. In germline, CDR1 is MNHNS, CDR2 SASEGT. The CDR3 has 13 amino acids. The CDR3 DNA reads as TGTGCCAGCAGTGAAAGGGGTGGGTTCCAAGCTTTCTTT. It specifies CASSERGGFQAFF.

The chain uses TRBV7-3 and TRBJ1-3; 7 nucleotides align to TRBD1. With 3 bases clipped from V and 2 bases from J, the junction kept 7 bases outside the gene matches. In germline, CDR1 is SGHTA, CDR2 FQGTGA. The CDR3 sequence is 16 residues long. CDR3 nucleotides: TGTGCCAGCAGCTTGGAGGGGGCGACGGCTGGAAACACCATATATTTT. It specifies CASSLEGATAGNTIYF. Based on the CDR3 plus reference TRBV7-3 and TRBJ1-3, the full variable domain is GAGVSQTPSNKVTEKGKYVELRCDPISGHTALYWYRQSLGQGPEFLIYFQGTGAADDSGLPNDRFFAVRPEGSVSTLKIQRTERGDSAVYLCASSLEGATAGNTIYFGEGSWLTVV.